The 4 T cell receptor beta chains presented below share a single source sample, sequenced in a study of T cell responses to AZD1222 COVID-19 vaccine. Only in-frame clones appear in the TCRdb table, and some are missing; sequencing was by immunoSEQ multiplex PCR. The data hold 90,000 to 95,000 clones, with approximately 91% observed a single time. The sequenced sample was peripheral blood, obtained on day 0 of AZD1222 vaccination. These receptors were collected from an adult in good health.

The V gene is TRBV7-2, the J gene TRBJ1-2, with D uncertain. Germline-derived CDR1 and CDR2 are SGHTA and FQGNSA. V gave up 1 base and J gave up 8 bases, with 11 bases separating them. CDR3 length equals 13 residues. The CDR3 is CASSLVRLPGYTF. As DNA, the CDR3 is TGTGCCAGCAGCTTAGTACGCCTACCAGGCTACACCTTC.

The genes are TRBV7-9 and TRBJ1-2; D not certain. Germline loops: CDR1 SEHNR, CDR2 FQNEAQ (reference sequence). V lost 3 bases and J lost 8, with 4 bases in between. The CDR3 contains 10 residues. The DNA for the CDR3 is TGTGCCAGCAGCTTTAAGGGCTACACCTTC. Residues: CASSFKGYTF.

CDR3 sequence reads: CASSAGLMIEQYF. The CDR3 DNA is TGTGCCAGCAGCGCGGGCCTGATGATTGAGCAGTACTTC. The rearrangement joins TRBV7-2 to TRBJ2-7, with D tentatively TRBD2 (5 bases). The CDR3 covers 13 residues. The germline gives CDR1 SGHTA, CDR2 FQGNSA. The V and J ends lost 5 bases and 7 bases respectively, with 15 bases between them.

This chain connects TRBV19 to TRBJ2-3, with 8 bases lining up with TRBD2. Germline V lookup: CDR1 LNHDA, CDR2 SQIVND (reference sequence). The CDR3 extends over 14 amino acids. V lost 1 base to trimming and J lost 4 bases; unmatched junction nucleotides: 1. The CDR3 bases are TGTGCCAGTAGTATAGTACTAGCGGCAGATACGCAGTATTTT. Residues: CASSIVLAADTQYF.